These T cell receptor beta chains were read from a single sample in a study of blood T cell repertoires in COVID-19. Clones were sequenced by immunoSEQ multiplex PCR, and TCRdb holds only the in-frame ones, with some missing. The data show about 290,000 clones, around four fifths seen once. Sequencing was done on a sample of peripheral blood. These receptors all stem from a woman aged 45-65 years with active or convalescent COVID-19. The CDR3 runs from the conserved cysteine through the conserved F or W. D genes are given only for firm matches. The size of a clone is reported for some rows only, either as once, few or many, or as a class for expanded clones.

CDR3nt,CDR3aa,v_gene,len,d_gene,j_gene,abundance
TGTGCCAGCAGCTCCACCGACGGAGGGAATGAAAAACTGTTTTTT,CASSSTDGGNEKLFF,TRBV7-8,15,-,TRBJ1-4,once
TGTGCCAGCAGTTTATACCGGACAGGGGGCGTGTACAATGAGCAGTTCTTC,CASSLYRTGGVYNEQFF,TRBV27,17,TRBD1,TRBJ2-1,-
TGTGCCAGCAGTTTGGGGACTGCAGATACGCAGTATTTT,CASSLGTADTQYF,TRBV12-3/TRBV12-4,13,-,TRBJ2-3,-
TGTGCCAGCAGCTTCCCCCCTAGCGGGCAGGGAGATACGCAGTATTTT,CASSFPPSGQGDTQYF,TRBV5-5,16,TRBD2,TRBJ2-3,once
TGTGCCAGCAGTCTGGGACAGGGGACAGATACGCAGTATTTT,CASSLGQGTDTQYF,TRBV6-5,14,TRBD1,TRBJ2-3,-
TGCAGTGCTAGTGACCTAGCGGGGTTAGGAACCGGGGAGCTGTTTTTT,CSASDLAGLGTGELFF,TRBV20-1,16,TRBD2,TRBJ2-2,-
TGTGCCAGCAGCTTACTAGCGGGGCCATACAATGAGCAGTTCTTC,CASSLLAGPYNEQFF,TRBV5-6,15,TRBD2,TRBJ2-1,-
TGTGCCTGGAGTGCCCCGGGGGGTCACTATGGCTACACCTTC,CAWSAPGGHYGYTF,TRBV30,14,-,TRBJ1-2,-
TGCGCCAGCAGCCAAGATCGGGGGAGGGAGCAGTTCTTC,CASSQDRGREQFF,TRBV4-1,13,-,TRBJ2-1,few
TGTGCCAGTGACACTAGCGGGAATTACAATGAGCAGTTCTTC,CASDTSGNYNEQFF,TRBV2,14,TRBD2,TRBJ2-1,-
TGTGCCAGTAGCGTGGACAGGGTCAGGATATACTTC,CASSVDRVRIYF,TRBV19,12,TRBD1,TRBJ2-7,-
TGTGCCAGCAGCCCCCGACTAGCGGGAGGACCCAATGAGCAGTTCTTC,CASSPRLAGGPNEQFF,TRBV7-9,16,TRBD2,TRBJ2-1,-
TGCGCCAGCAGCTTAATCTCGAATAGTGCAACTAATGAAAAACTGTTTTTT,CASSLISNSATNEKLFF,TRBV5-1,17,-,TRBJ1-4,-
TGTGCCAGCAGTTTACCGGGACAGATCAATCAGCCCCAGCATTTT,CASSLPGQINQPQHF,TRBV28,15,TRBD1,TRBJ1-5,-
TGTGCCAGCAGAGACGGACTTAATGAAAAACTGTTTTTT,CASRDGLNEKLFF,TRBV28,13,-,TRBJ1-4,-
TGCGCCAGCAGCCACGGTCAAAGGACAGGGGGCACTGAAGCTTTCTTT,CASSHGQRTGGTEAFF,TRBV4-1,16,TRBD1,TRBJ1-1,-
TGTGCTAGTGGTTTTCAGGGGGCCACCGGGGAGCTGTTTTTT,CASGFQGATGELFF,TRBV12-5,14,TRBD1,TRBJ2-2,-
TGTGCCAGCAGCCAAGATTTTAGCGGTGGGAATGGCTACACCTTC,CASSQDFSGGNGYTF,TRBV3-1/TRBV3-2,15,-,TRBJ1-2,-
TGTGCCAGCAGTTTATCCACAGGTAGCAATCAGCCCCAGCATTTT,CASSLSTGSNQPQHF,TRBV28,15,-,TRBJ1-5,once
TGTGCCAGCAGTCTCTGGACACGGAAAAACGAGCAGTACTTC,CASSLWTRKNEQYF,TRBV2,14,-,TRBJ2-7,-
TGTGCCAGCAGCTTGGGGGGCAACCAAGAGACCCAGTACTTC,CASSLGGNQETQYF,TRBV5-8,14,-,TRBJ2-5,once